Listed below are T cell receptor beta chains from one sample, sequenced in a study of blood T cell repertoires in COVID-19. Method: immunoSEQ multiplex PCR; TCRdb's copy keeps in-frame clones and lacks some. Of around 190,000 clones in the sample, over 75% were seen once. The source material was peripheral blood. Receptor source: a woman aged 50 to 60 with acute or convalescent COVID-19. Each CDR3 is given without its conserved first and last residue. Each record gives: CDR3 length, clone size, D gene, J gene, V gene, CDR3 protein. A D gene is named only where the DNA matches it firmly. Some rows mark clone size as missing; the rest say once, few, many or name a class of expanded clone.

13 | once | TRBD1 | TRBJ1-6 | TRBV3-1/TRBV3-2 | ASSQQDRAGSPLH
11 | NA | NA | TRBJ2-7 | TRBV18 | ASSPAGYYEQY
11 | NA | NA | TRBJ1-2 | TRBV19 | ASSTAQNYGYT
16 | NA | NA | TRBJ1-1 | TRBV27 | ASSYGPTGKGRNTEAF
11 | NA | NA | TRBJ1-2 | TRBV3-1/TRBV3-2 | ASSPAGFYGYT
14 | NA | TRBD2 | TRBJ2-3 | TRBV9 | ASSPSGRGEVDTQY
15 | few | NA | TRBJ2-7 | TRBV7-9 | ASSPRQSQSPVSKQY
13 | few | NA | TRBJ1-1 | TRBV5-1 | ASSLGHNMNTEAF
11 | NA | NA | TRBJ1-2 | TRBV14 | ASSVGPNYGYT
11 | NA | NA | TRBJ1-2 | TRBV6-5 | ASTRSPNYGYT
11 | NA | NA | TRBJ2-4 | TRBV12-3/TRBV12-4 | ASSGQAKNIQY
13 | few | NA | TRBJ2-3 | TRBV18 | ASSQIGGPRDTQY
16 | NA | TRBD2 | TRBJ2-1 | TRBV7-2 | ASSIGAGGRGSYNEQF
11 | NA | TRBD1 | TRBJ1-2 | TRBV28 | ASRIPGGRGYT
14 | NA | TRBD2 | TRBJ2-1 | TRBV5-6 | ASSGPSGRVYNEQF
13 | NA | TRBD2 | TRBJ2-1 | TRBV5-1 | ASSSLAGGSNEQF
15 | NA | TRBD2 | TRBJ2-1 | TRBV11-2 | ASSPPQGLAGYNEQF
14 | NA | TRBD2 | TRBJ2-2 | TRBV11-2 | ASSPWTGGPGGELF
13 | NA | NA | TRBJ2-7 | TRBV5-1 | ASSLGIQASYEQY
12 | NA | TRBD1 | TRBJ1-1 | TRBV27 | ASRKTGVRTEAF
14 | NA | TRBD2 | TRBJ2-3 | TRBV9 | ASSVDPGGSTDTQY
11 | NA | NA | TRBJ2-7 | TRBV6-5 | ASSRQTGYEQY
11 | many | TRBD1 | TRBJ1-1 | TRBV5-1 | ASSLGDRPEAF
16 | once | TRBD1 | TRBJ2-6 | TRBV3-1/TRBV3-2 | ASSHRTGKFSGANVLT
12 | NA | NA | TRBJ1-2 | TRBV4-1 | ASSQGGPASGYT
15 | NA | TRBD2 | TRBJ2-3 | TRBV24-1 | ATSDRTSGYSTDTQY